The sequence of this T cell receptor beta chain was determined in a study of metastatic and nonmetastatic thyroid tumors. Overall study: For malignant and benign thyroid patients, tumor or nodule tissue and blood were the sources whose repertoires were compared.

Treatment of any kind had been given to no patient before thyroid surgery. TCRdb re-analyzed the PCR reads using MiXCR. The data hold about 20,000 clones, with 35% to 45% observed a single time. The germline CDR1 and CDR2 sequences are SGHRS and YFSETQ. Trimming removed 1 base from V and 7 bases from J; junction bases left unmatched: 4. The length of the CDR3 is 13 residues. With regard to this clone: Its target is unknown.

Whole-study results and caveats: Malignant thyroid tumors reportedly exceeded benign nodules significantly in TCR beta diversity, with the difference appearing in blood and tumor.

The rearrangement links TRBV5-1 to TRBJ1-1, with 7 bases fitting TRBD1. The sample consisted of blood. This sequence was found in a male donor with papillary thyroid cancer or a benign thyroid nodule (not recorded which). Some clones in this sample may be carry-over from other donors' samples. The CDR3 sequence is CASSLRQGFEAFF. CDR3 coding DNA: TGCGCCAGCAGCTTGAGACAGGGCTTTGAAGCTTTCTTT.